The present entry profiles one T cell receptor (beta chain) with its context. With 5 bases removed from V and 4 bases from J, the gap between germline ends came to 19 bases. Germline V gene lookup returns CDR1 SGHAT and CDR2 FQDESV (reference sequence). The length of the CDR3 is 16 residues. Those enrolled, adults aged 18 to 89 years, came from roughly 23 US areas. This entry belongs to a study of blood T cell repertoires in COVID-19. Study in general: Samples representing acute and convalescent COVID-19 were sourced from the United States, Italy and Spain. PBMCs, B-cell-depleted T cells, or T cells were the source of the cDNA or gDNA that made up the material.

Method: immunoSEQ multiplex PCR; TCRdb's copy keeps in-frame clones and lacks some. The table has some 320,000 clones, around nine tenths seen once; the top ten hold roughly 5.3%. The sequence came from a man aged 60 to 75 who had recovered from COVID-19. Source material: PBMCs or T cells enriched from blood (not recorded which). The chain carries TRBV11-1 and TRBJ2-3; the D gene is possibly TRBD1 (6 bases). The CDR3 sequence: CASSLVGRGPPDTQYF. CDR3 in DNA: TGTGCCAGCAGCCTCGTAGGCAGGGGTCCCCCAGATACGCAGTATTTT.